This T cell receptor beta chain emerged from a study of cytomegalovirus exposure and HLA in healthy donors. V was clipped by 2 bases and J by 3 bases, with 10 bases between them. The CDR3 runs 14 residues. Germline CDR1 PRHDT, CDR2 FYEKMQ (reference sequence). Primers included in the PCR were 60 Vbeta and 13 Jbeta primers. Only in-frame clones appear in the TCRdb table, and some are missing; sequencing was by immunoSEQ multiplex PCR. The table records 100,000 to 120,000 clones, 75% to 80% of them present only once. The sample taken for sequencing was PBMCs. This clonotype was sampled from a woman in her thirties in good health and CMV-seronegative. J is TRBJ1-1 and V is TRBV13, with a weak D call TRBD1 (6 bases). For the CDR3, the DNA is TGTGCCAGCAGCTTACAGGGGCAGGACACTGAAGCTTTCTTT. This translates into CASSLQGQDTEAFF.